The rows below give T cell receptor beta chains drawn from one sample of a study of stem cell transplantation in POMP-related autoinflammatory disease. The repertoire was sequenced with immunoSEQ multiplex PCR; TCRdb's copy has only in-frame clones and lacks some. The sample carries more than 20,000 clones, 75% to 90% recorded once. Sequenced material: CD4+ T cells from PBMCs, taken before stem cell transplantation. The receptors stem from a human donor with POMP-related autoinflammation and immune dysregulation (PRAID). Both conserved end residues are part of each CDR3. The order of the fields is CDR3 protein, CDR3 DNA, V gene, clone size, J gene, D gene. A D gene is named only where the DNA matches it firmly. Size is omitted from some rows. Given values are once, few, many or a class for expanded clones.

CATSPRGARADTQYF,TGTGCCACCAGCCCGCGGGGGGCCAGGGCAGATACGCAGTATTTT,TRBV15,NA,TRBJ2-3,TRBD2
CASSERGESNQPQHF,TGTGCCAGCAGTGAACGGGGGGAAAGCAATCAGCCCCAGCATTTT,TRBV2,few,TRBJ1-5,NA
CASSTNLGRGVYNEQFF,TGTGCCAGCAGTACAAACCTCGGTAGGGGAGTATACAATGAGCAGTTCTTC,TRBV27,once,TRBJ2-1,NA
CASSGGRTDTQYF,TGCGCCAGCAGCGGGGGGCGGACAGATACGCAGTATTTT,TRBV5-1,NA,TRBJ2-3,NA
CAWSEKAPQPQHF,TGTGCCTGGAGTGAAAAGGCTCCTCAGCCCCAGCATTTT,TRBV30,NA,TRBJ1-5,NA
CASSFLAVLGTQYF,TGTGCCAGCAGCTTCCTAGCTGTCTTGGGGACCCAGTACTTC,TRBV7-9,NA,TRBJ2-5,NA
CASGPTPDTQYF,TGTGCCAGCGGGCCGACTCCAGATACGCAGTATTTT,TRBV9,NA,TRBJ2-3,NA
CASSFEGGGSKTYEQYF,TGTGCCAGCAGTTTTGAGGGGGGGGGATCCAAAACCTACGAGCAGTACTTC,TRBV28,NA,TRBJ2-7,NA
CASSSRVGNQPQHF,TGTGCCAGCAGCAGCAGGGTAGGCAATCAGCCCCAGCATTTT,TRBV6-6,NA,TRBJ1-5,NA
CASSTHRGLGEKLFF,TGTGCCAGCAGCACTCACAGGGGGCTAGGCGAAAAACTGTTTTTT,TRBV6-5,NA,TRBJ1-4,TRBD1
CASSLSGTGELFF,TGTGCCAGCAGCTTGTCGGGGACCGGGGAGCTGTTTTTT,TRBV5-5,once,TRBJ2-2,NA
CASSYSRNQPQHF,TGTGCCAGCAGTTACTCCCGCAATCAGCCCCAGCATTTT,TRBV6-5,NA,TRBJ1-5,NA
CASSYRGLAYEQYF,TGTGCCAGCAGTTATCGGGGGCTGGCCTACGAGCAGTACTTC,TRBV6-5,NA,TRBJ2-7,NA
CASSSEGRTDTDTQYF,TGCGCCAGCAGCTCCGAGGGACGGACAGACACAGATACGCAGTATTTT,TRBV5-1,NA,TRBJ2-3,NA
CASSLRNTEAFF,TGTGCCAGCAGTCTCAGGAACACTGAAGCTTTCTTT,TRBV28,NA,TRBJ1-1,NA
CASSPLRNSYEQYF,TGTGCCAGCAGCCCCCTCAGGAACTCCTACGAGCAGTACTTC,TRBV25-1,NA,TRBJ2-7,NA
CASSPRGSSYNEQFF,TGCGCCAGCAGCCCCAGGGGGAGCTCCTACAATGAGCAGTTCTTC,TRBV5-1,NA,TRBJ2-1,TRBD1
CASSWGRSNEKLFF,TGTGCCAGCAGCTGGGGACGGAGTAATGAAAAACTGTTTTTT,TRBV5-4,NA,TRBJ1-4,NA
CASSKRGRNEKLFF,TGTGCCAGCAGCAAAAGAGGGAGGAATGAAAAACTGTTTTTT,TRBV21-1,NA,TRBJ1-4,NA
CASSGWSEAFF,TGTGCCAGCAGTGGTTGGAGTGAAGCTTTCTTT,TRBV2,NA,TRBJ1-1,NA
CASSSHRGLTYEQYF,TGTGCCAGCAGTTCCCATCGGGGATTAACCTACGAGCAGTACTTC,TRBV6-6,NA,TRBJ2-7,NA
CASRLRQAPNYGYTF,TGTGCCAGCAGACTACGACAGGCCCCTAACTATGGCTACACCTTC,TRBV2,NA,TRBJ1-2,NA
CASSPGGLAGGELFF,TGTGCCAGCAGCCCTGGGGGACTAGCGGGCGGGGAGCTGTTTTTT,TRBV5-6,NA,TRBJ2-2,TRBD2
CASSFRPSGNIETQYF,TGTGCCAGCAGCTTCCGCCCTAGCGGGAACATAGAGACCCAGTACTTC,TRBV7-8,NA,TRBJ2-5,TRBD2
CASSYTDTQYF,TGTGCCAGCAGTTACACAGATACGCAGTATTTT,TRBV28,once,TRBJ2-3,NA
CATRTGGPTNEKLFF,TGTGCCACAAGGACAGGGGGCCCAACTAATGAAAAACTGTTTTTT,TRBV10-3,NA,TRBJ1-4,TRBD1
CAIGNGDTQYF,TGTGCCATCGGCAATGGAGATACGCAGTATTTT,TRBV10-3,NA,TRBJ2-3,NA
CASSPHGTGANVLTF,TGTGCCAGCAGCCCCCACGGGACTGGGGCCAACGTCCTGACTTTC,TRBV9,NA,TRBJ2-6,NA
CASSLNRAYSRGEQYF,TGTGCCAGCAGCTTGAACAGGGCCTACTCTCGGGGCGAGCAGTACTTC,TRBV7-9,NA,TRBJ2-7,NA
CASSFIGAEAFF,TGTGCCAGCAGCTTTATTGGCGCTGAAGCTTTCTTT,TRBV5-4,few,TRBJ1-1,NA
CASSPTLGLGEQFF,TGTGCCAGCAGCCCAACCCTCGGGTTGGGCGAGCAGTTCTTC,TRBV14,NA,TRBJ2-1,NA
CASSWGQGANYGYTF,TGCGCCAGCAGCTGGGGACAGGGGGCGAACTATGGCTACACCTTC,TRBV5-1,few,TRBJ1-2,TRBD1
CASLGNYGYTF,TGTGCCAGCCTGGGGAACTATGGCTACACCTTC,TRBV6-6,NA,TRBJ1-2,NA
CARAPQGGYGYTF,TGTGCCAGAGCCCCCCAGGGGGGCTATGGCTACACCTTC,TRBV6-5,NA,TRBJ1-2,TRBD1
CAISESMWEPQETQYF,TGTGCCATCAGTGAGTCGATGTGGGAGCCACAAGAGACCCAGTACTTC,TRBV10-3,NA,TRBJ2-5,NA
CATSRDGTLNTEAFF,TGTGCCACCAGCAGAGATGGGACCCTGAACACTGAAGCTTTCTTT,TRBV15,NA,TRBJ1-1,NA
CASSLGQGQYEQYF,TGTGCCAGCAGCTTGGGACAGGGGCAATACGAGCAGTACTTC,TRBV9,NA,TRBJ2-7,TRBD1
CASSEAKANYGYTF,TGTGCCAGCAGTGAAGCGAAAGCTAACTATGGCTACACCTTC,TRBV6-1,NA,TRBJ1-2,NA
CASRGDRLLYGYTF,TGTGCCAGCAGGGGGGACAGGCTACTCTATGGCTACACCTTC,TRBV6-1,once,TRBJ1-2,TRBD1
CASSFGRVGEKLFF,TGCGCCAGCAGCTTTGGGAGGGTGGGTGAAAAACTGTTTTTT,TRBV5-1,NA,TRBJ1-4,NA
CASSDPGRGSGNTIYF,TGTGCCAGCAGTGACCCGGGGCGGGGGTCCGGAAACACCATATATTTT,TRBV25-1,NA,TRBJ1-3,NA
CASSEYIRMVGRGETQYF,TGTGCCAGCAGTGAATATATCCGGATGGTAGGTCGGGGAGAGACCCAGTACTTC,TRBV6-1,NA,TRBJ2-5,NA
CASSDRGGGNQPQHF,TGTGCCAGTAGCGACAGGGGTGGAGGCAATCAGCCCCAGCATTTT,TRBV19,NA,TRBJ1-5,TRBD1
CASSKQGQEPEAFF,TGTGCCAGCAGTAAGCAGGGTCAGGAGCCTGAAGCTTTCTTT,TRBV2,NA,TRBJ1-1,NA
CASRLAGGMSYEQYF,TGCGCCAGCAGACTAGCGGGAGGTATGTCCTACGAGCAGTACTTC,TRBV5-1,NA,TRBJ2-7,TRBD2